A single sample is the source of the 7 T cell receptor beta chains below, sequenced in a study of tumor-infiltrating lymphocytes in primary liver carcinoma. From 450 to 600 ng total RNA, TCR beta cDNA was generated with a primer in the constant region. Each TCR beta library was derived from three nested multiplex PCR rounds that employed slightly modified ARM-PCR. TRBV1-TRBV30 forward and Cbeta reverse primers drove the first two roughly 10-cycle rounds. Using its own MiXCR run on the multiplex PCR reads, TCRdb lists one record per CDR3 protein. The sample includes 300,000 to 350,000 distinct CDR3 sequences, less than 75% of them seen just once. Unsorted whole blood supplied the RNA, and germline DNA was extracted too. Sequenced material: peripheral blood. The source of these receptors is a man in his forties or fifties with primary liver carcinoma and hepatitis B virus infection.

This chain joins TRBV6-5 and TRBJ1-1, with a possible D match to TRBD1 (6 bases). The CDR3 spans 16 residues. The germline V gene has CDR1 MNHEY and CDR2 SVGAGI. Trimming stripped 4 bases from V and 4 bases from J, with 19 bases between. CDR3 DNA sequence: TGTGCCAGCAGTTTGACAGGCTACCGGTGTGGCACTGAAGCTTTCTTT. Its translation: CASSLTGYRCGTEAFF.

This clonotype was seen only a few times. A much bigger clone sits one base away, suggesting this may be a read error. The chain joins TRBV6-6 to TRBJ1-1; 7 bases line up with TRBD1. Germline CDR1 and CDR2: MNHNY and SVGAGI (reference sequence). The CDR3 runs to 13 residues. In nucleotides, the CDR3 is TGTGCCAGCAGCCCGGGACAGAACATTGAAGCTTTCTTT. The encoded protein is CASSPGQNIEAFF.

With respect to this clonotype: This may come from a read error, since a much larger clone is one base off. J is TRBJ1-2 and V is TRBV12-3 or TRBV12-4; tentatively, D is TRBD1 (5 bases). V was trimmed by 6 bases and J by 3 bases, leaving 14 bases between them. This CDR3 has 14 amino acids. Here the CDR3 DNA reads TGTGCCAGCAGGGGGGAAACCGAGCACTATGGCTACACCTTC. Translation: CASRGETEHYGYTF.

This chain links TRBV5-1 with TRBJ1-1, with D possibly matching TRBD1 (6 bases). The V gene's germline CDR1 is SGHRS and CDR2 YFSETQ. The CDR3 sequence is 15 residues long. Trimming pared 0 bases from V and 0 bases from J, leaving 9 bases between. The CDR3 region is CASSLVDRMNTEAFF. For the CDR3, the DNA is TGCGCCAGCAGCTTGGTGGACAGAATGAACACTGAAGCTTTCTTT.

In its sample, this clonotype was seen once. The chain links TRBV7-2 to TRBJ2-1; D gene ambiguous. The CDR3 has 14 amino acids. Per the germline V gene, CDR1 is SGHTA and CDR2 is FQGNSA. The germline V and J ends were trimmed by 8 bases and 0 bases, with 11 bases remaining between them. The CDR3 DNA sequence: TGTGCCAGCCGTGGCGGTCGCTCCTACAATGAGCAGTTCTTC. Residues: CASRGGRSYNEQFF.

This clonotype has just one count. Compared with germline, one end of the junction differs, possibly owing to a read error. The rearrangement uses TRBV6-6 and TRBJ1-2, with 7 nucleotides matching TRBD1. Per the germline V gene, CDR1 is MNHNY and CDR2 is SVGAGI (reference sequence). The CDR3 runs 15 residues. CDR3 sequence: CACSSGRDSHYGYTF. Here the CDR3 DNA reads TGTGCCTGCAGTTCCGGCCGGGACAGCCATTATGGCTACACCTTT.

On this clonotype itself: Germline is not matched at one junction end, which may reflect a read error. This chain links TRBV7-9 with TRBJ2-7; TRBD2 might be the D (6 bases). Germline V CDR1 and CDR2: SEHNR, FQNEAQ (reference sequence). The CDR3 has 15 residues. The CDR3 nucleotides read TGTGCCAGCAGCTTAGCGGAGGGACTCCTCTACGTGCAGTACTTC. Amino acids: CASSLAEGLLYVQYF.